The sequence of this T cell receptor (beta chain) was determined in a study of shared clonotypes between healthy human individuals. As for the study in general: Per donor, CD8 memory used one plate, CD8 naive used two, CD4 memory used three and CD4 naive used three. General observations from the study: A few donors shared approximately 5% of their naive CD4 clonotypes.

A remark on this clone: Antigen unknown.

Germline V gene sequence: CDR1 LGHNA, CDR2 YNFKEQ. The V and J ends lost 2 bases and 5 bases respectively, with 9 bases between them. The CDR3 spans 13 residues. Evenly divided among several immunoSEQ plates was the genomic DNA of each subset. Replicate PCRs from sorted subsets contained roughly 200 ng DNA, which is around 30,000 T cell genomes. The assay was immunoSEQ multiplex PCR, and TCRdb's table has in-frame clones only and misses some. The table includes more than 850,000 clones, around 78% detected once. The receptor was derived from a young man in good health. Some clones in this sample may be carry-over from other donors' samples. Sequenced: memory CD4+ T cells from PBMCs. As to subset: CD45RA-negative fraction. V is TRBV4-2 and J is TRBJ1-2; D possibly corresponds to TRBD1 (5 bases). The CDR3: CASSQTGPYGYTF. In DNA, the CDR3 is TGTGCCAGCAGCCAAACAGGTCCGTATGGCTACACCTTC.